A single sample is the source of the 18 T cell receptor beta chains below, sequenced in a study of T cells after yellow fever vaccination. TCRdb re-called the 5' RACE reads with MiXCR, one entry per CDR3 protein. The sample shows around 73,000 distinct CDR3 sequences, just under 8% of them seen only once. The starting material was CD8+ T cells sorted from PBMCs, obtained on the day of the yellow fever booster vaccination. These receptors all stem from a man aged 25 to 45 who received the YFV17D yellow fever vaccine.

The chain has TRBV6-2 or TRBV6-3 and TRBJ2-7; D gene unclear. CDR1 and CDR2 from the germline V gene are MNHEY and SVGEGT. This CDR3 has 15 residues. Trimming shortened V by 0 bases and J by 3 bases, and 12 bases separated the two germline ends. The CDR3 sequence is CASSYSTRRVYEQYF. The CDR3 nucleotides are TGTGCCAGCAGTTACTCGACCAGAAGGGTCTACGAGCAGTACTTC.

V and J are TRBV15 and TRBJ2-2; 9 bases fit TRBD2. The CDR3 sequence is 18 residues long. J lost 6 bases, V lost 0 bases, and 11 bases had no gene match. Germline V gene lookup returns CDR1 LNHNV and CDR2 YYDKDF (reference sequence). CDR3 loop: CATSRDWVLAGLAGELFF. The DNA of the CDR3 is TGTGCCACCAGCAGAGATTGGGTGCTAGCGGGATTGGCCGGGGAGCTGTTTTTT.

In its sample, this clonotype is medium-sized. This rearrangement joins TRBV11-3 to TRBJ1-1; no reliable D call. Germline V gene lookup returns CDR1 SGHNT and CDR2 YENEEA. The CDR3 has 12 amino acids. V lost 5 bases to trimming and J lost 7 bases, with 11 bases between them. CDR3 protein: CASSLTGSEAFF. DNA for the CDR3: TGTGCCAGCAGCCTGACGGGCAGTGAAGCTTTCTTT.

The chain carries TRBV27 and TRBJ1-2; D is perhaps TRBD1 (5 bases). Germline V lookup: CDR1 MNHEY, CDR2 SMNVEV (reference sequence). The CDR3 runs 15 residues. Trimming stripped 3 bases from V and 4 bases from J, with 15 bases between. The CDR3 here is CASSFIGATSYGYTF. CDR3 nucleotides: TGTGCCAGCAGTTTTATCGGGGCAACGTCCTATGGCTACACCTTC.

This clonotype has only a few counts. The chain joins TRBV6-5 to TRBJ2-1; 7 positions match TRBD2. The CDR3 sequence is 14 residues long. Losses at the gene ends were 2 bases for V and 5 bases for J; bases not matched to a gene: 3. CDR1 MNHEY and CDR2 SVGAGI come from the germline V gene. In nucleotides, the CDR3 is TGTGCCAGCAGTTACGGGGGGGGGAACAATGAGCAGTTCTTC. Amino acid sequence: CASSYGGGNNEQFF.

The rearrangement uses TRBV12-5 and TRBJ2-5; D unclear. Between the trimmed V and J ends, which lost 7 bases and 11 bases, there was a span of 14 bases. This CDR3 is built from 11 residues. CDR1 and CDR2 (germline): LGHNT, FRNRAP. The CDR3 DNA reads TGTGCTAGTGCCCTAATGGACCAGCAGTACTTC. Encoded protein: CASALMDQQYF.

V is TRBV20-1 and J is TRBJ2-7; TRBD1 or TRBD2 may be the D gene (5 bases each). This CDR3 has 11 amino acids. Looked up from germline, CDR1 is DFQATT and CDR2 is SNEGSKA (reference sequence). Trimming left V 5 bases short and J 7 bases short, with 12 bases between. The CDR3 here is CSAPRGPEQYF. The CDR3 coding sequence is TGCAGTGCTCCCCGGGGACCAGAGCAGTACTTC.

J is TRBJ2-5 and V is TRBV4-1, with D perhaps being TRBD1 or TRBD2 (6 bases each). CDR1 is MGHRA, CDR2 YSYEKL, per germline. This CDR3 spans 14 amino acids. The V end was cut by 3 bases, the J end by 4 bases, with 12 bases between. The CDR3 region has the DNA TGCGCCAGCAGCCAGGTGGGGGGCAGAGAGACCCAGTACTTC. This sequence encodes CASSQVGGRETQYF.

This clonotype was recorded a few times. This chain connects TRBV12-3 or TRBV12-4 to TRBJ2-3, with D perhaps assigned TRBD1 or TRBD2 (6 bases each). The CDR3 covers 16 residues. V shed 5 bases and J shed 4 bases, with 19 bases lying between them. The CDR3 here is CASSPPGAGIADTQYF. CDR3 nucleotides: TGTGCCAGCAGTCCCCCGGGGGCAGGGATCGCAGATACGCAGTATTTT.

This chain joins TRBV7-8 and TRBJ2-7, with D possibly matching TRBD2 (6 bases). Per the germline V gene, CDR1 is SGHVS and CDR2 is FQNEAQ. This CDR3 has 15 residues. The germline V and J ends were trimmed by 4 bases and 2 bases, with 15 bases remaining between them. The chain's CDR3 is CASSSLASAAYEQYF. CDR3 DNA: TGTGCCAGCAGCTCGCTTGCTAGCGCAGCCTACGAGCAGTACTTC.

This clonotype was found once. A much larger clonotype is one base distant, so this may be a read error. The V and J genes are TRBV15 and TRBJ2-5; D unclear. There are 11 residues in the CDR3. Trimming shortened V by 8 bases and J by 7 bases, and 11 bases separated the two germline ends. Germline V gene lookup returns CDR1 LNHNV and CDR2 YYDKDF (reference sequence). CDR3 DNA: TGTGCCACCCTTGAGAGTGGGACCCAGTACTTC. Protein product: CATLESGTQYF.

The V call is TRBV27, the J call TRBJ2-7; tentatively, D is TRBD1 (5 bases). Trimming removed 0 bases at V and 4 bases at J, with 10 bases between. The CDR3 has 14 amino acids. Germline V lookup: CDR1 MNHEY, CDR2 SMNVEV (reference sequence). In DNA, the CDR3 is TGTGCCAGCAGTTTATCCAGGGAAGCTTACGAGCAGTACTTC. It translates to CASSLSREAYEQYF.

The CDR3 coding sequence is TGTGCCAGCAGTGAAGAGCCTGGGAGCTCCTACAATGAGCAGTTCTTC. This codes for CASSEEPGSSYNEQFF. V and J are TRBV6-1 and TRBJ2-1, with a tentative D call TRBD2 (5 bases). V was shortened by 1 base and J by 0 bases, with 10 bases between the two germline ends. The germline CDR1 and CDR2 sequences are MNHNS and SASEGT. CDR3 length: 16 residues.

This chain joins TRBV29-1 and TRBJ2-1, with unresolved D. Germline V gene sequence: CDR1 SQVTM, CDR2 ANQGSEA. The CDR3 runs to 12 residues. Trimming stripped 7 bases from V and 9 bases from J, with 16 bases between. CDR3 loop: CSAASVPGEQFF. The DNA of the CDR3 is TGCAGCGCCGCTAGTGTCCCCGGTGAGCAGTTCTTC.

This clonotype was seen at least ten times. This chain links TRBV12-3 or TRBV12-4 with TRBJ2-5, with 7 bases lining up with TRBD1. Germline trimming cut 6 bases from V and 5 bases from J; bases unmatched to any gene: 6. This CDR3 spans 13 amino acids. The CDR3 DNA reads TGTGCCAGCAGGACGACAGGGCTGGAGACCCAGTACTTC. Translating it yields CASRTTGLETQYF.

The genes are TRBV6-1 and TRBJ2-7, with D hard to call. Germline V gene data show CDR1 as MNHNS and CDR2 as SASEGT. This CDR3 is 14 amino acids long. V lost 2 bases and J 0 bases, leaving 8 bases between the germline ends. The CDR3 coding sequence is TGTGCCAGCAGTGAAATGGGTCTCTCCTACGAGCAGTACTTC. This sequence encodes CASSEMGLSYEQYF.

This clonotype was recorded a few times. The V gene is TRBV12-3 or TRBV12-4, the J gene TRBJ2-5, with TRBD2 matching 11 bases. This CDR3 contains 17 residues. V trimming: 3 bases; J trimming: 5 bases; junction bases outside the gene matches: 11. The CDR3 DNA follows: TGTGCCAGCAGTTTTAGTCTAGCGGGAGGATGGGCGGAGACCCAGTACTTC. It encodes CASSFSLAGGWAETQYF.

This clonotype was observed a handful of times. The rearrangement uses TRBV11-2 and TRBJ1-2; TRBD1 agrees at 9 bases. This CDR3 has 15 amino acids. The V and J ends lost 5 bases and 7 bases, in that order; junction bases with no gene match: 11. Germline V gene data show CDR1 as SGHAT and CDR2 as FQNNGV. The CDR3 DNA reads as TGTGCCAGCAGCCCGGGGACAGGGTTATACCGTGGCTACACCTTC. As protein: CASSPGTGLYRGYTF.